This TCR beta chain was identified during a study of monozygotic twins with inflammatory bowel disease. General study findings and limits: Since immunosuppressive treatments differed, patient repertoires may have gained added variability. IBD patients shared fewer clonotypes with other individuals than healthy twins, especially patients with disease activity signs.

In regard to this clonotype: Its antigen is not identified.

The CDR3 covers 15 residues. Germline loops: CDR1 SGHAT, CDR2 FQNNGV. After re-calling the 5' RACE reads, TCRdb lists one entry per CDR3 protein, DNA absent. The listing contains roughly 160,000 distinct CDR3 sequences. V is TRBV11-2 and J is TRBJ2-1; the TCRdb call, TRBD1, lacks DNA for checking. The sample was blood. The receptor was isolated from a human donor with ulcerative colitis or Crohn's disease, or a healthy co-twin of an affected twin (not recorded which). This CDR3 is CASTPRAGTGNEQFF. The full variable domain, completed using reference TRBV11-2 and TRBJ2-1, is EAGVAQSPRYKIIEKRQSVAFWCNPISGHATLYWYQQILGQGPKLLIQFQNNGVVDDSQLPKDRFSAERLKGVDSTLKIQPAKLEDSAVYLCASTPRAGTGNEQFFGPGTRLTVL.